This passage covers 19 T cell receptor beta chains from one sample sequenced in a study of blood T cell repertoires in COVID-19. Assay: immunoSEQ multiplex PCR; the TCRdb copy retains only in-frame clones and omits some. The sample includes roughly 200,000 clones, around 84% seen only once; the top ten take roughly 20%. Material for sequencing was PBMCs or T cells enriched from blood (not recorded which). All receptors derive from a man aged 40-50 years who had recovered from COVID-19.

The chain uses TRBV29-1 and TRBJ1-1, with a possible D match to TRBD1 (6 bases). Germline V gives CDR1 SQVTM, CDR2 ANQGSEA. Trimming shortened V by 0 bases and J by 2 bases, and 13 bases separated the two germline ends. This CDR3 has 15 amino acids. For the CDR3, the DNA is TGCAGCGTTGAAGATCCGCTAGGGGGAAACACTGAAGCTTTCTTT. Translating gives CSVEDPLGGNTEAFF.

The table lists this clone with a count of one. The chain couples TRBV28 to TRBJ2-7; the D is unclear. Trimming left V 3 bases short and J 1 base short, with 7 bases between. CDR3 size: 13 residues. Germline CDR1 MDHEN, CDR2 SYDVKM. CDR3 in DNA: TGTGCCAGCAGTTTCTCGAGTTCCTACGAGCAGTACTTC. Translated, it gives CASSFSSSYEQYF.

This clone was detected only a few times. The V call is TRBV19, the J call TRBJ2-1; 8 bases align to TRBD2. The CDR3 loop spans 17 amino acids. V lost 6 bases to trimming and J lost 3 bases; unmatched junction nucleotides: 13. Germline assignment: CDR1 LNHDA and CDR2 SQIVND (reference sequence). The CDR3 DNA is TGTGCCAGTAGCGATATAGGGGGGGGACTAGGCTACAATGAGCAGTTCTTC. Amino acids: CASSDIGGGLGYNEQFF.

CDR3: CASSFDDKFYGYTF. CDR3 DNA sequence: TGTGCCAGCAGCTTTGATGACAAATTCTATGGCTACACCTTC. The V gene is TRBV5-4, the J gene TRBJ1-2; D is undetermined. CDR3 size: 14 residues. V was clipped by 2 bases and J by 4 bases, with 12 bases between them. Germline lookup yields CDR1 SGHNT and CDR2 YYREEE (reference sequence). Looking up the rest from reference TRBV5-4 and TRBJ1-2 gives the full variable domain: ETGVTQSPTHLIKTRGQQVTLRCSSQSGHNTVSWYQQALGQGPQFIFQYYREEENGRGNFPPRFSGLQFPNYSSELNVNALELDDSALYLCASSFDDKFYGYTFGSGTRLTVV.

This chain joins TRBV11-1 and TRBJ1-1; 7 nucleotides match TRBD1. The trim removed 5 bases at V and 7 bases at J, leaving 4 bases unmatched. The germline V gene encodes CDR1 SGHAT and CDR2 FQDESV (reference sequence). The CDR3 has 12 residues. The CDR3 sequence: CASSLDRSEAFF. The CDR3 coding sequence is TGTGCCAGCAGCCTGGACAGGAGTGAAGCTTTCTTT.

The chain has TRBV25-1 and TRBJ2-5; D not resolved. V lost 2 bases and J lost 5, with 12 bases in between. CDR3 length: 14 residues. Germline V gives CDR1 MGHDK, CDR2 SYGVNS. CDR3 loop: CASSELQDWETQYF. DNA for the CDR3: TGTGCCAGCAGTGAACTCCAGGATTGGGAGACCCAGTACTTC.

J is TRBJ1-1 and V is TRBV10-2; D possibly corresponds to TRBD1 (5 bases). Germline CDR1 WSHSY, CDR2 SAAADI. Trimming removed 2 bases from V and 3 bases from J, with 10 bases in between. The CDR3 runs to 14 residues. The CDR3 sequence: CASSELGGDTEAFF. CDR3 DNA sequence: TGCGCCAGCAGTGAGCTGGGAGGGGACACTGAAGCTTTCTTT.

The genes are TRBV3-1 (or the pseudogene TRBV3-2) and TRBJ1-2; D is possibly TRBD1 (6 bases). The CDR3 has 14 amino acids. Germline-derived CDR1 and CDR2 are LGHDT and YNNKEL (reference sequence). V dropped 3 bases and J dropped 2 bases, with 10 bases sitting between them. The CDR3 coding sequence is TGTGCCAGCAGCCATCTGGACAGAAACTATGGCTACACCTTC. It encodes CASSHLDRNYGYTF.

The chain carries TRBV21-1 and TRBJ1-5. TRBV21-1 is a listed pseudogene. This CDR3 comprises 15 residues. The CDR3 nucleotides are TGTGCCAGCAACTCAGATGGAGATAGCAATCAGCCCCAGCATTTT. This gives the protein CASNSDGDSNQPQHF.

This clone was seen once. The chain joins TRBV24-1 to TRBJ2-7, with 7 bases lining up with TRBD1. V lost 5 bases to trimming and J lost 2 bases; unmatched junction nucleotides: 5. This CDR3 comprises 14 residues. Germline CDR1 reads KGHDR; CDR2 reads SFDVKD. CDR3 bases: TGTGCCACCAGTGCCGACAGGGACCCCTACGAGCAGTACTTC. Encoded protein: CATSADRDPYEQYF.

The J gene is TRBJ1-3, the V gene TRBV7-9; the D gene is possibly TRBD1 (5 bases). CDR1 is SEHNR, CDR2 FQNEAQ, per germline (reference sequence). The CDR3 contains 16 residues. V was clipped by 5 bases and J by 2 bases, with 16 bases between them. The CDR3 here is CASSGTFSGAGNTIYF. The CDR3 bases are TGTGCCAGCAGCGGGACTTTTAGCGGGGCTGGAAACACCATATATTTT.

The chain combines TRBV29-1 with TRBJ1-1; 8 bases fit TRBD1. Looked up from germline, CDR1 is SQVTM and CDR2 is ANQGSEA. CDR3 size: 12 residues. V was clipped by 7 bases and J by 8 bases; unmatched bases: 9. The CDR3 DNA is TGCAGCGGCAGCAGGGGGCCCTCGGAAGCTTTCTTT. Amino acids: CSGSRGPSEAFF.

The V gene is TRBV29-1, the J gene TRBJ2-3, with 8 nucleotides matching TRBD2. Germline loops: CDR1 SQVTM, CDR2 ANQGSEA. This CDR3 contains 16 residues. The V segment lost 4 bases and the J segment 0 bases; nucleotides outside the gene matches: 9. CDR3 protein: CSVASGSPESTDTQYF. The CDR3, as DNA: TGCAGCGTTGCCAGCGGGAGTCCCGAAAGCACAGATACGCAGTATTTT.

This rearrangement joins TRBV7-2 to TRBJ2-7, with TRBD2 as a possible D gene (6 bases). Trimming shortened V by 1 base and J by 6 bases, and 19 bases separated the two germline ends. CDR1 and CDR2 (germline): SGHTA, FQGNSA. The CDR3 runs to 16 residues. For the CDR3, the DNA is TGTGCCAGCAGCTTAGGTTTCTCGGGACTGGCTAGCGAGCAGTACTTC. The encoded protein is CASSLGFSGLASEQYF.

The rearrangement uses TRBV19 and TRBJ2-1; 8 bases fit TRBD2. Germline loops: CDR1 LNHDA, CDR2 SQIVND (reference sequence). The CDR3 runs 17 residues. V lost 0 bases to trimming and J lost 6 bases; unmatched junction nucleotides: 10. As DNA, the CDR3 is TGTGCCAGTAGTATAGATTTTACGGGAGGGCCCGCCAATGAGCAGTTCTTC. Translation gives CASSIDFTGGPANEQFF.

The chain employs TRBV20-1 and TRBJ1-4, with D possibly being TRBD1 (5 bases). The CDR3 consists of 12 residues. CDR1 and CDR2 (germline): DFQATT, SNEGSKA (reference sequence). V dropped 3 bases and J dropped 8 bases, with 10 bases sitting between them. The CDR3 spells CSASRGREKLFF. CDR3 DNA: TGCAGTGCTAGTCGGGGGAGGGAAAAACTGTTTTTT.

This clone has only one observation. In DNA form, the CDR3 reads TGTGCCAGCAGCCTACCGGGACTAGCCCGCTCAGATACGCAGTATTTT. Translated, it gives CASSLPGLARSDTQYF. The V and J genes are TRBV7-2 and TRBJ2-3; TRBD2 aligns across 9 bases. Germline V gene data show CDR1 as SGHTA and CDR2 as FQGNSA. The CDR3 is made up of 16 amino acids. J was trimmed by 4 bases and V by 5 bases; bases with no gene match: 10.

The chain employs TRBV19 and TRBJ1-2; D unresolved. Trimming left V 1 base short and J 1 base short, with 16 bases between. Germline V lookup: CDR1 LNHDA, CDR2 SQIVND (reference sequence). CDR3 length equals 17 residues. CDR3 sequence: CASSIVAAPRGNYGYTF. For the CDR3, the DNA is TGTGCCAGTAGTATAGTGGCCGCCCCACGGGGTAACTATGGCTACACCTTC.

The chain carries TRBV9 and TRBJ1-1, with D possibly being TRBD1 (5 bases). V dropped 5 bases and J dropped 7 bases, with 15 bases sitting between them. The length of the CDR3 is 13 residues. Germline loops: CDR1 SGDLS, CDR2 YYNGEE. The CDR3 sequence is CASSRQAQGEAFF. CDR3 sequence (DNA): TGTGCCAGCAGTCGACAAGCCCAGGGTGAAGCTTTCTTT.